The 26 T cell receptor beta chains below all came from one sample that was sequenced in a study of long-term antiretroviral therapy in people with HIV (dated by TCRdb to between 2021 and 2023). The immunoSEQ hsTCRB v3.0 assay was used at survey level resolution to sequence the TRB variable region. The source is immuneACCESS, and TCRdb retained only in-frame sequences with V and J called. Part of the clones is not carried over; for the studies checked, unresolved V genes explain less than half of this, and the remainder is unexplained. For this sample the table gives about 38,000 clones, of which 80% to 85% were detected only once. Around 5.1% of the sample lies in the top ten. The source was unsorted PBMCs, collected 1.5 years after starting antiretroviral therapy. The receptors shown here come from a man younger than 35 with HIV.

V gene TRBV19 combines with J gene TRBJ1-5; no definite D call. Germline loops: CDR1 LNHDA, CDR2 SQIVND (reference sequence). The CDR3 extends over 15 amino acids. Trimming took off 7 bases at V and 0 bases at J, with 13 bases between the two ends. The CDR3 DNA follows: TGTGCCAGTACCGCTGGCGGATATAGCAATCAGCCCCAGCATTTT. Residues: CASTAGGYSNQPQHF.

The chain is built from TRBV11-2 and TRBJ1-1, with 7 bases matching TRBD1. With V trimmed by 5 bases and J by 5 bases, 8 bases remained unmatched. CDR3 length: 14 residues. Looked up from germline, CDR1 is SGHAT and CDR2 is FQNNGV. The CDR3 region has the DNA TGTGCCAGCAGCCTCCGGACAGGTCGGACTGAAGCTTTCTTT. Translated, it gives CASSLRTGRTEAFF.

The chain recombines TRBV4-1 with TRBJ2-3; TRBD2 matches 9 bases. From germline, CDR1 is MGHRA and CDR2 YSYEKL. After removal of 4 bases from V and 5 bases from J, the junction contained 4 bases not matched to a gene. The CDR3 loop spans 14 amino acids. The CDR3 region is CASSLAGERDTQYF. CDR3 nucleotide sequence: TGCGCCAGCAGCCTAGCGGGAGAAAGAGATACGCAGTATTTT.

The chain couples TRBV30 to TRBJ2-1; D call uncertain. There are 13 residues in the CDR3. Trimming took 0 bases from V and 5 from J, leaving 8 bases between them. CDR1 and CDR2 (germline): GTSNPN, SVGIG (reference sequence). The CDR3 sequence is CAWSVPDNNEQFF. The CDR3, as DNA: TGTGCCTGGAGTGTCCCCGACAACAATGAGCAGTTCTTC.

This chain joins TRBV30 and TRBJ2-7; 9 bases are shared with TRBD1. V lost 4 bases to trimming and J lost 7 bases; unmatched junction nucleotides: 11. The CDR3 has 14 amino acids. In germline, CDR1 is GTSNPN, CDR2 SVGIG (reference sequence). The CDR3 sequence: CAWKLTGGRGEQYF. The CDR3 region has the DNA TGTGCCTGGAAACTAACAGGGGGCAGGGGAGAGCAGTACTTC.

The V and J genes are TRBV28 and TRBJ1-2; 7 nucleotides agree with TRBD1. Germline CDR1 MDHEN, CDR2 SYDVKM. This CDR3 has 12 amino acids. The junction had 3 bases not matched to a gene; V was cut back by 7 bases and J by 4 bases. The CDR3 sequence: CASKRQGYGYTF. In nucleotides, the CDR3 is TGTGCCAGCAAAAGACAGGGCTATGGCTACACCTTC.

V and J are TRBV4-3 and TRBJ2-1; 7 bases map to TRBD2. This CDR3 region has 17 residues. The germline V gene encodes CDR1 LGHNA and CDR2 YSLEER. The trim removed 0 bases at V and 4 bases at J, leaving 9 bases unmatched. In DNA form, the CDR3 reads TGCGCCAGCAGCCAAGATCATTCAGCGGGAATTTACAATGAGCAGTTCTTC. Translation gives CASSQDHSAGIYNEQFF.

J is TRBJ2-1 and V is TRBV18; TRBD2 agrees at 9 bases. CDR3 length: 15 amino acids. J gave up 9 bases and V 9 bases, and 15 bases lay outside the gene matches. Germline V lookup: CDR1 KGHSH, CDR2 LQKENI. The chain's CDR3 is CASSTSGNIQFEQFF. The CDR3 coding sequence is TGTGCCAGTTCGACTAGCGGAAATATCCAATTTGAGCAGTTCTTC.

The chain couples TRBV5-4 to TRBJ2-2; perhaps TRBD2 as D (6 bases). Trimming left V 4 bases short and J 4 bases short, with 17 bases between. There are 16 residues in the CDR3. Germline V CDR1 and CDR2: SGHNT, YYREEE (reference sequence). For the CDR3, the DNA is TGTGCCAGCAGCCATCGGGGGTCCTGGAGCACCGGGGAGCTGTTTTTT. It codes for CASSHRGSWSTGELFF.

This clone counts as medium-sized. The chain is built from TRBV29-1 and TRBJ2-7; possible D gene TRBD1, 5 bases. V lost 0 bases, J lost 2 bases, and 11 bases lay in between. The germline CDR1 and CDR2 sequences are SQVTM and ANQGSEA. This CDR3 region has 14 residues. CDR3 protein: CSVEDGTGAYEQYF. As DNA, the CDR3 is TGCAGCGTTGAAGATGGAACAGGAGCCTACGAGCAGTACTTC.

The chain combines TRBV19 with TRBJ2-7, with 7 bases matching TRBD1. J lost 0 bases, V lost 3 bases, and 8 bases had no gene match. The CDR3 has 16 amino acids. Germline V gene data show CDR1 as LNHDA and CDR2 as SQIVND (reference sequence). The CDR3 sequence is CASSMRPGQSSYEQYF. The CDR3, as DNA: TGTGCCAGTAGTATGCGTCCGGGACAGAGCTCCTACGAGCAGTACTTC.

The rearrangement uses TRBV30 and TRBJ1-1; TRBD1 is a possible D gene (6 bases). Germline V gene data show CDR1 as GTSNPN and CDR2 as SVGIG (reference sequence). This CDR3 spans 13 amino acids. Trimming took off 5 bases at V and 6 bases at J, with 16 bases between the two ends. CDR3 amino acids: CAWDKGQHSEAFF. The CDR3 region has the DNA TGTGCCTGGGATAAAGGACAGCACTCTGAAGCTTTCTTT.

CDR3: CASSFSRSGREQYF. CDR3 nucleotide sequence: TGTGCCAGCAGTTTCTCCAGGTCAGGTCGGGAGCAGTACTTC. The chain links TRBV28 to TRBJ2-7; D not certain. The V and J ends lost 3 bases and 7 bases respectively, with 16 bases between them. Germline CDR1 and CDR2: MDHEN and SYDVKM. The CDR3 consists of 14 residues. Filled out from reference TRBV28 and TRBJ2-7, the complete variable domain reads DVKVTQSSRYLVKRTGEKVFLECVQDMDHENMFWYRQDPGLGLRLIYFSYDVKMKEKGDIPEGYSVSREKKERFSLILESASTNQTSMYLCASSFSRSGREQYFGPGTRLTVT.

This rearrangement joins TRBV15 to TRBJ1-2; D call uncertain. Germline CDR1 reads LNHNV; CDR2 reads YYDKDF (reference sequence). The CDR3 contains 16 residues. V shed 2 bases and J shed 1 base, with 14 bases lying between them. CDR3 DNA sequence: TGTGCCACCAGCAGACAAGGACTCACCTATAACTATGGCTACACCTTC. Its translation is CATSRQGLTYNYGYTF.

This chain uses TRBV15 with TRBJ2-3; the D gene is possibly TRBD2 (5 bases). Germline CDR1 LNHNV, CDR2 YYDKDF (reference sequence). This CDR3 is built from 13 residues. Trimming cost V 9 bases and J 4 bases, with 14 bases left between them. The CDR3 region has the DNA TGTGCCACTACCCGGGGAGACGCAGATACGCAGTATTTT. This encodes CATTRGDADTQYF.

CDR3 protein: CSAPDDYGYTF. CDR3 in DNA: TGCAGTGCTCCCGACGATTATGGCTACACCTTC. This chain joins TRBV20-1 and TRBJ1-2; D is unresolved. V was clipped by 5 bases and J by 5 bases, with 9 bases between them. This CDR3 spans 11 amino acids. Germline V gene lookup returns CDR1 DFQATT and CDR2 SNEGSKA (reference sequence).

J is TRBJ2-7 and V is TRBV7-9, with D possibly being TRBD2 (6 bases). V lost 3 bases and J 5 bases, leaving 14 bases between the germline ends. Germline V CDR1 and CDR2: SEHNR, FQNEAQ (reference sequence). The CDR3 totals 14 residues. CDR3 protein: CASSFSGPVDEQYF. CDR3 sequence (DNA): TGTGCCAGCAGCTTCAGCGGGCCGGTGGACGAGCAGTACTTC.

The rearrangement joins TRBV7-2 to TRBJ2-7; D gene unclear. The V end was cut by 3 bases, the J end by 0 bases, with 6 bases between. Per germline, CDR1 SGHTA and CDR2 FQGNSA. The CDR3 runs to 13 residues. The CDR3 coding sequence is TGTGCCAGCAGCTTCGGTCACTCCTACGAGCAGTACTTC. It translates to CASSFGHSYEQYF.

The V gene is TRBV30, the J gene TRBJ1-1, with TRBD1 identical over 9 bases. Trimming removed 0 bases from V and 13 bases from J; junction bases left unmatched: 6. The CDR3 is made up of 12 amino acids. The germline gives CDR1 GTSNPN, CDR2 SVGIG (reference sequence). In nucleotides, the CDR3 is TGTGCCTGGAGTGTAGGGGACAGGGTTCGTTTCTTT. It codes for CAWSVGDRVRFF.

The chain uses TRBV28 and TRBJ2-6; no clear D gene. CDR3 length equals 13 residues. Germline loops: CDR1 MDHEN, CDR2 SYDVKM. CDR3 sequence (DNA): TGTGCTGCGAATCGTCCTGGGGCCAACGTCCTGACTTTC. Amino acids: CAANRPGANVLTF.

This chain uses TRBV27 with TRBJ2-1; TRBD2 aligns across 10 bases. The germline CDR1 and CDR2 sequences are MNHEY and SMNVEV (reference sequence). This CDR3 spans 17 amino acids. V shed 3 bases, J shed 6 bases, and the junction held 11 bases outside the gene matches. CDR3 protein: CASSFQRPAGGSNEQFF. The CDR3, as DNA: TGTGCCAGCAGTTTTCAACGCCCAGCGGGAGGGAGCAATGAGCAGTTCTTC.

The CDR3 bases are TGTGCCAGCAGTCCAGGGTTCGAGCAGTACTTC. Its protein product is CASSPGFEQYF. J is TRBJ2-7 and V is TRBV11-2; weak D call: TRBD1 (5 bases). The CDR3 extends over 11 amino acids. Germline V gene sequence: CDR1 SGHAT, CDR2 FQNNGV. Trimming took off 6 bases at V and 6 bases at J, with 9 bases between the two ends.

V usage is TRBV23-1 and J usage is TRBJ2-2; 9 bases are a match to TRBD2. TRBV23-1 is classed as an ORF, of uncertain function. The CDR3 is made up of 17 amino acids. V lost 6 bases to trimming and J lost 3 bases; unmatched junction nucleotides: 11. The CDR3 DNA sequence: TGCGCCAGCAGCCCAATCATAGAGCGGGAGGACACCGGGGAGCTGTTTTTT. Translated, it gives CASSPIIEREDTGELFF.

V is TRBV5-1 and J is TRBJ2-5, with D possibly being TRBD2 (6 bases). Per the germline V gene, CDR1 is SGHRS and CDR2 is YFSETQ. This CDR3 is 16 amino acids long. Trimming shortened V by 0 bases and J by 2 bases, and 14 bases separated the two germline ends. The CDR3 sequence is CASSLAASDVQETQYF. CDR3 coding DNA: TGCGCCAGCAGCTTGGCGGCTAGCGACGTACAAGAGACCCAGTACTTC.

The chain recombines TRBV10-3 with TRBJ2-1; 11 positions match TRBD2. This CDR3 region has 15 residues. Germline loops: CDR1 ENHRY, CDR2 SYGVKD. The J segment lost 4 bases and the V segment lost 4 bases, leaving 3 bases of the junction unmatched. DNA for the CDR3: TGTGCCATCAGTGGCGGGACTAGCGGTTACAATGAGCAGTTCTTC. Protein: CAISGGTSGYNEQFF.

V is TRBV28 and J is TRBJ2-3; 9 positions agree with TRBD2. The CDR3 loop spans 16 amino acids. Per the germline V gene, CDR1 is MDHEN and CDR2 is SYDVKM. V dropped 6 bases and J dropped 1; count of bases not matched to a gene: 8. CDR3 in amino acids: CASSRRLAVGTDTQYF. The DNA of the CDR3 is TGTGCCAGCAGCCGTCGACTAGCGGTGGGCACAGATACGCAGTATTTT.